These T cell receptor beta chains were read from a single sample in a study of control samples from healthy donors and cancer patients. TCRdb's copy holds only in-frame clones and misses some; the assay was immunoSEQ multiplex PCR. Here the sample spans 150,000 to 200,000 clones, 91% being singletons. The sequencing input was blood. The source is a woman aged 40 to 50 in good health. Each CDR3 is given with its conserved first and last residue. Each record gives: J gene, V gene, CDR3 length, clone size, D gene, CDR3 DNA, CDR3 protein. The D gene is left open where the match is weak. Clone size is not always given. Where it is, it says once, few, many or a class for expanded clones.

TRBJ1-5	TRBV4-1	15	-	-	TGCGCCAGCAGCCAAGATGGGCCAGGGAATCAGCCCCAGCATTTT	CASSQDGPGNQPQHF
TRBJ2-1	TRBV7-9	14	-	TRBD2	TGTGCCAGCAGCCCCCAAGCGGGGAGAGATGAGCAGTTCTTC	CASSPQAGRDEQFF
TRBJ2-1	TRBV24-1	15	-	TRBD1	TGTGCCACCAGTGGAGGGACAGGGGTAGGCAATGAGCAGTTCTTC	CATSGGTGVGNEQFF
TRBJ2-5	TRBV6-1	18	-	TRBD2	TGTGCCAGCAGTAAAGGGGCGACTAGCGGGGGCCCGGGGGAGACCCAGTACTTC	CASSKGATSGGPGETQYF
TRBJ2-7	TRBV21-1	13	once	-	TGTGCCAGCAGCAACGGGTTCTCCTACGAGCAGTACTTC	CASSNGFSYEQYF
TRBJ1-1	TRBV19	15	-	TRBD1	TGTGCCAGCGGACAGGGAGGGGTTAGGAACACTGAAGCTTTCTTT	CASGQGGVRNTEAFF
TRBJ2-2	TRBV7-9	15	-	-	TGTGCCAGCAGAAAGGACTACTCGAACACCGGGGAGCTGTTTTTT	CASRKDYSNTGELFF
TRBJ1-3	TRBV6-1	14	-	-	TGTGCCAGCAGTGAAGCGCTCTTGGGAAACACCATATATTTT	CASSEALLGNTIYF
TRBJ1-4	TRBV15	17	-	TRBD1	TGTGCCACCAGCAGAGTTGGACAGGGGGTCTCTAATGAAAAACTGTTTTTT	CATSRVGQGVSNEKLFF
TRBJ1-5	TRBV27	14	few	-	TGTGCCAGCAGTTTTACCGGGGCGGTTCAGCCCCAGCATTTT	CASSFTGAVQPQHF
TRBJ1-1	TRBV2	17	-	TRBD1	TGTGCCAGCAGCCCAATAGGGACAGTCAACATGAACACTGAAGCTTTCTTT	CASSPIGTVNMNTEAFF
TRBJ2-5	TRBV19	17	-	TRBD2	TGTGCCAGTAGTATGGGGCGAATCGGGGGGGCCCGAGAGACCCAGTACTTC	CASSMGRIGGARETQYF
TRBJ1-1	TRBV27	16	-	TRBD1	TGTGCCAGCAGTCCCTCCGGGACAGTCTCTTCAACTGAAGCTTTCTTT	CASSPSGTVSSTEAFF
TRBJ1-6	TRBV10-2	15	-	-	TGCGCCAGCCGGAGGGGGGTTCGAGGTAATTCACCCCTCCACTTT	CASRRGVRGNSPLHF
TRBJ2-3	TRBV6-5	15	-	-	TGTGCCAGCAGCCTCTTAAGGGCAGGCGCAGATACGCAGTATTTT	CASSLLRAGADTQYF
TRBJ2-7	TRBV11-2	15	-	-	TGTGCCAGCAGTCCACCCGGCCTCGGGGATCGCGAGCAGTACTTC	CASSPPGLGDREQYF
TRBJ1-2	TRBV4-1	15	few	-	TGCGCCAGCAGCCAAGTGGGCAGGAGTGACTATGGCTACACCTTC	CASSQVGRSDYGYTF
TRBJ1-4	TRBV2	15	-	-	TGTGCCAGCAGTGAGTTGTTGGGGCAGGCGGAAAAACTGTTTTTT	CASSELLGQAEKLFF
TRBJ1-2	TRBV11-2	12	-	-	TGTGCCAGCAGCCCCCAAGGAGGTCTCTACACCTTC	CASSPQGGLYTF
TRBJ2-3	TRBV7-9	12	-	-	TGTGCCAGCAGCCCTCAGTCAGATACGCAGTATTTT	CASSPQSDTQYF
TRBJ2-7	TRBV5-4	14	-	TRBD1	TGTGCCAGCAGCTCCAACAGGGGAGCCTACGAGCAGTACTTC	CASSSNRGAYEQYF
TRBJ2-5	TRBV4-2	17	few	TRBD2	TGTGCCAGCAGCCAAGATGGGGCCAGCGGGGGGCTAGAGACCCAGTACTTC	CASSQDGASGGLETQYF
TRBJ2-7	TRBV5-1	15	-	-	TGCGCCAGCAGGCCCTCGGACTGGAGCGCCTACGAGCAGTACTTC	CASRPSDWSAYEQYF
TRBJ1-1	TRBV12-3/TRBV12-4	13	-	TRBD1	TGTGCCAGCAGAAAGACAGGGAGGACTGAAGCTTTCTTT	CASRKTGRTEAFF
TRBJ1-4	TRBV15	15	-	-	TGTGCCACCAGCAGTGAGGGAGGGGCGAATGAAAAACTGTTTTTT	CATSSEGGANEKLFF
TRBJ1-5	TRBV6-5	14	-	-	TGTGCCAGCACGGCGACCGTTCTCAATCAGCCCCAGCATTTT	CASTATVLNQPQHF
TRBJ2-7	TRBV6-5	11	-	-	TGTGCCATCACGGGACGCTACGAGCAGTACTTC	CAITGRYEQYF
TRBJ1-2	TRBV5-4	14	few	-	TGTGCCAGCAGCTCCCGGGCGTTCCCCTATGGCTACACCTTC	CASSSRAFPYGYTF
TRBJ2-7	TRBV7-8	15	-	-	TGTGCCAGCAGCCTCGGACAGCCACCCTCCTACGAGCAGTACTTC	CASSLGQPPSYEQYF
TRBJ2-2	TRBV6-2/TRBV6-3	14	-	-	TGTGCCAGCAGTTACCGAGGGCCGGGCGGGGAGCTGTTTTTT	CASSYRGPGGELFF
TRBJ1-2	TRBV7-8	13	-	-	TGTGCCAGCGTGGAGGGGAACGACTATGGCTACACCTTC	CASVEGNDYGYTF
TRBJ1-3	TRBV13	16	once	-	TGTGCCAGCAGCCCCGGCCTCACAGGCCTAGGAAACACCATATATTTT	CASSPGLTGLGNTIYF
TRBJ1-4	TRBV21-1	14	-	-	TGTGCCAGCAGCAAGGGGTCTACTAATGAAAAACTGTTTTTT	CASSKGSTNEKLFF
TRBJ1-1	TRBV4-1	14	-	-	TGCGCCAGCAGCCAAGAGGGGGCCTACACTGAAGCTTTCTTT	CASSQEGAYTEAFF
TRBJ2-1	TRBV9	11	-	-	TGTGCCAGCAGCGTAGACAATGAGCAGTTCTTC	CASSVDNEQFF
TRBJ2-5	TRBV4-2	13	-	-	TGTGCCAGCGCTACCGGGATGGGGGAGACCCAGTACTTC	CASATGMGETQYF
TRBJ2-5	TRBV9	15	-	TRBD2	TGTGCCAGCAGCGTAGGACTAGCGGGGCTAGAGACCCAGTACTTC	CASSVGLAGLETQYF
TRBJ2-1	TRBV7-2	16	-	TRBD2	TGTGCCAGCAGCTTAGCGCACGGGGGGGCCTACAATGAGCAGTTCTTC	CASSLAHGGAYNEQFF
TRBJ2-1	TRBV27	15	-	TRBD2	TGTGCCAGCAGTTGGACTAGCGGGGGGAAGAATGAGCAGTTCTTC	CASSWTSGGKNEQFF
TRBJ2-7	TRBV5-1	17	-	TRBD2	TGCGCCAGCAGCTTGTGGTCTAGCGGGGGGAAGGCCTACGAGCAGTACTTC	CASSLWSSGGKAYEQYF
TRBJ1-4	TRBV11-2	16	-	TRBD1	TGTGCCAGCAGCCCCTCCGAGGGGGCCGGTAGTGAAAAACTGTTTTTT	CASSPSEGAGSEKLFF
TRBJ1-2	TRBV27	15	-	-	TGTGCCAGCAGTAAAGGGGCCCCCGCTAGCTATGGCTACACCTTC	CASSKGAPASYGYTF
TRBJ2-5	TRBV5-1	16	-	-	TGCGCCAGCAGCCCGAGTCGTCAGGGTGGAGGAGAGACCCAGTACTTC	CASSPSRQGGGETQYF
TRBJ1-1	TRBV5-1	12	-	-	TGCGCCAGCAGCTTGTACGCAGGCGCAGCTTTCTTT	CASSLYAGAAFF
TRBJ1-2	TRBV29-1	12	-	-	TGCAGCGTGCCGGGACAACTTTATGGCTACACCTTC	CSVPGQLYGYTF
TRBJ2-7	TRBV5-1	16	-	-	TGCGCCAGCAGCTTGGGTGGGGGGGCCATCTCCTACGAGCAGTACTTC	CASSLGGGAISYEQYF
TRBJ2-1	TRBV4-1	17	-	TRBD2	TGCGCCAGCAGCCAAGATTCAACGGGGGGCTCCTACAATGAGCAGTTCTTC	CASSQDSTGGSYNEQFF
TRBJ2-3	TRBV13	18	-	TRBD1	TGTGCCAGCAGCTTAGGCGCTGACAGGGCTCTTTTCATGGATACGCAGTATTTT	CASSLGADRALFMDTQYF
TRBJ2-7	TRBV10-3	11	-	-	TGTGCCATCAGTGGGAGTCGGGAGCAGTACTTC	CAISGSREQYF
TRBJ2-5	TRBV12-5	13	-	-	TGTGCTAGTGGTTTGCGGGGGCGCGAGACCCAGTACTTC	CASGLRGRETQYF
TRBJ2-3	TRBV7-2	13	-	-	TGTGCCAGCAGCACCCGACAGGAGGCGGCGCAGTATTTT	CASSTRQEAAQYF
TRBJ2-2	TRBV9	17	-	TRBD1	TGTGCCAGCAGCCCCTGGGACAGACCAGCGAACACCGGGGAGCTGTTTTTT	CASSPWDRPANTGELFF
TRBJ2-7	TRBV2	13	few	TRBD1	TGTGCCAGCAGGAAGACAGGGTCCTACGAGCAGTACTTC	CASRKTGSYEQYF
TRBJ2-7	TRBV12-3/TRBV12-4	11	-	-	TGTGCCAGCAGCCCGGCCTACGAGCAGTACTTC	CASSPAYEQYF